A selection of T cell receptor beta chains follows, all from one sample in a study of blood T cells in healthy people across ages. TCRdb independently ran MiXCR on the 5' RACE reads; one entry per CDR3 protein. The table lists about 1.8 million distinct CDR3 sequences, about 50% of them singletons. The sequenced material came from blood. The source is a middle-aged woman in good health. Each CDR3 is given with its conserved first and last residue. A D gene is named only where the DNA matches it firmly. Not all rows give a size; the values are once, few, many and, for expanded clones, a class.

clone size	J gene	D gene	V gene	CDR3 protein	CDR3 DNA
NA	TRBJ1-2	NA	TRBV18	CASSPLDLSGYTF	TGTGCCAGCTCACCTCTGGACCTGAGTGGCTACACCTTC
few	TRBJ2-5	TRBD2	TRBV20-1	CSAMRTSGGFGETQYF	TGCAGTGCTATGCGGACTAGCGGGGGATTTGGGGAGACCCAGTACTTC
NA	TRBJ2-5	TRBD2	TRBV28	CASSLDPLAGARETQYF	TGTGCCAGCAGTTTAGATCCTCTAGCGGGGGCTAGGGAGACCCAGTACTTC
NA	TRBJ2-1	NA	TRBV6-2/TRBV6-3	CASSMLSEQFF	TGTGCCAGCAGTATGTTAAGTGAGCAGTTCTTC
NA	TRBJ1-2	TRBD1	TRBV7-3	CASSSGGTGDAYGYTF	TGTGCCAGCAGCTCGGGCGGGACAGGGGACGCCTATGGCTACACCTTC
NA	TRBJ2-3	NA	TRBV7-2	CASSLVAVSRDTQYF	TGTGCCAGCAGCTTAGTGGCGGTGAGTCGGGATACGCAGTATTTT
once	TRBJ2-7	NA	TRBV28	CASTPGAGSYEQYF	TGTGCCAGCACCCCCGGCGCGGGGTCCTACGAGCAGTACTTC
NA	TRBJ2-1	TRBD1	TRBV14	CASSQRTGGLYNEQFF	TGTGCCAGCAGCCAACGGACAGGGGGCCTCTACAATGAGCAGTTCTTC
NA	TRBJ2-7	TRBD1	TRBV6-5	CASSYRDRGPRSYEQYF	TGTGCCAGCAGTTATCGGGACAGGGGTCCCCGCTCCTACGAGCAGTACTTC
NA	TRBJ1-6	NA	TRBV7-6	CASSLAIGPSNNSPLHF	TGTGCCAGCAGCTTAGCTATCGGACCTAGCAATAATTCACCCCTCCACTTT
NA	TRBJ1-2	TRBD1	TRBV28	CAGGAGTGGLYGYTF	TGTGCCGGCGGAGCAGGGACAGGGGGCCTCTATGGCTACACCTTC
NA	TRBJ1-2	NA	TRBV2	CASSERGNYGYTF	TGTGCCAGCAGTGAAAGGGGGAACTATGGCTACACCTTC
NA	TRBJ1-5	NA	TRBV20-1	CSARDLDGSNQPQHF	TGCAGTGCTAGAGATCTGGACGGAAGCAATCAGCCCCAGCATTTT
few	TRBJ2-7	TRBD2	TRBV9	CASSVEVAGWDEQYF	TGTGCCAGCAGCGTAGAAGTAGCGGGGTGGGACGAGCAGTACTTC
NA	TRBJ2-5	NA	TRBV27	CASLPSVGGVEQYF	TGTGCCAGCCTCCCCAGCGTGGGGGGTGTTGAGCAGTACTTC
few	TRBJ2-7	NA	TRBV9	CASSPRLARDEQYF	TGTGCCAGCAGCCCCCGTTTAGCGCGCGACGAGCAGTACTTC
NA	TRBJ1-1	NA	TRBV20-1	CSAGDRSGWNTEAFF	TGCAGTGCTGGAGATAGGTCGGGTTGGAACACTGAAGCTTTCTTT
NA	TRBJ2-1	NA	TRBV4-2	CASSQEFDNEQFF	TGTGCCAGCAGCCAAGAGTTCGACAATGAGCAGTTCTTC
NA	TRBJ2-5	TRBD2	TRBV9	CASSGGGTSGVQETQYF	TGTGCCAGCAGCGGGGGAGGGACTAGCGGGGTCCAAGAGACCCAGTACTTC
NA	TRBJ2-5	TRBD1	TRBV12-3/TRBV12-4	CASSWDRVWQETQYF	TGTGCCAGCAGTTGGGACAGGGTTTGGCAAGAGACCCAGTACTTC